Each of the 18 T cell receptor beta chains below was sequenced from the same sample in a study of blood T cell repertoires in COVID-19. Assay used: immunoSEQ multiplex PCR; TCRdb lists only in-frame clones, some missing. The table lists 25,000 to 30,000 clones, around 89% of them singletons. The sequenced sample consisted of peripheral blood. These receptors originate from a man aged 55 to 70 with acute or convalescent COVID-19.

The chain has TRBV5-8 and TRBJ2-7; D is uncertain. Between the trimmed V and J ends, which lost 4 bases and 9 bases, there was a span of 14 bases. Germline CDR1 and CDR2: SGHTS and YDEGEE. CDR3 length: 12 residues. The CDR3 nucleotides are TGTGCCAGCAGCCTAGATCCTTGGGTGCAGTACTTC. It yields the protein CASSLDPWVQYF.

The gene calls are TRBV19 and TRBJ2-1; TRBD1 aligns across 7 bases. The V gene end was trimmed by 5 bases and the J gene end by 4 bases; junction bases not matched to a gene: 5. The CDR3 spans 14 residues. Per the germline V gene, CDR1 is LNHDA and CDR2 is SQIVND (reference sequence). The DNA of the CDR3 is TGTGCCAGTAGTCTGACAGGGAATTACAATGAGCAGTTCTTC. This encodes CASSLTGNYNEQFF.

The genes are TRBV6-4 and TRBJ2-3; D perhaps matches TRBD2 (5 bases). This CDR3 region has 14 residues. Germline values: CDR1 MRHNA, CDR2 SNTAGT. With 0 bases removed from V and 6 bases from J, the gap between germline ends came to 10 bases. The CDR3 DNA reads TGTGCCAGCAGTGACTCAATTAGCGTCGATACGCAGTATTTT. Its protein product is CASSDSISVDTQYF.

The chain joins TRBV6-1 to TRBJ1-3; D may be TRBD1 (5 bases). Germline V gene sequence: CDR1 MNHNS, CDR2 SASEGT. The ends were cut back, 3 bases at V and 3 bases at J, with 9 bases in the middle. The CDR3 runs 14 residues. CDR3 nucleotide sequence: TGTGCCAGCAGTGAGGGGGGTGGTGGAAACACCATATATTTT. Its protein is CASSEGGGGNTIYF.

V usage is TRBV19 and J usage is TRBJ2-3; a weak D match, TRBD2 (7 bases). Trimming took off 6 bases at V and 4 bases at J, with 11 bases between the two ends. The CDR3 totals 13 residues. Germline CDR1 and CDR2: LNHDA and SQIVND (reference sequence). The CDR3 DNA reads TGTGCCAGTAGCGGGGGGCTCGCAGATACGCAGTATTTT. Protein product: CASSGGLADTQYF.

The chain's CDR3 is CASSERGRGETQYF. CDR3 DNA sequence: TGTGCCAGCAGCGAGAGGGGGAGGGGGGAGACCCAGTACTTC. The V call is TRBV7-8, the J call TRBJ2-5; possible D gene TRBD2, 7 bases. The V gene's germline CDR1 is SGHVS and CDR2 FQNEAQ. V lost 5 bases to trimming and J lost 5 bases, with 15 bases between them. The CDR3 runs 14 residues. The variable domain in full, completed from reference TRBV7-8 and TRBJ2-5, reads GAGVSQSPRYKVAKRGQDVALRCDPISGHVSLFWYQQALGQGPEFLTYFQNEAQLDKSGLPSDRFFAERPEGSVSTLKIQRTQQEDSAVYLCASSERGRGETQYFGPGTRLLVL.

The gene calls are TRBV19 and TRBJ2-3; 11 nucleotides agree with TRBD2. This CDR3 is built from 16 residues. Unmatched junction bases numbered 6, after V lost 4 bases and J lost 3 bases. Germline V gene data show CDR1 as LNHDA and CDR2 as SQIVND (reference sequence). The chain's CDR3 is CASSTSSGRRTDTQYF. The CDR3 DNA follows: TGTGCCAGTAGTACCTCTAGCGGGAGGAGAACAGATACGCAGTATTTT.

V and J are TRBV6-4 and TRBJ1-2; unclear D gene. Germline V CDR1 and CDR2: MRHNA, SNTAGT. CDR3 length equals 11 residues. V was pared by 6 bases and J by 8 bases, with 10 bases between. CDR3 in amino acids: CASSHGAGYTF. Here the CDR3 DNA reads TGTGCCAGCAGCCACGGTGCGGGCTACACCTTC.

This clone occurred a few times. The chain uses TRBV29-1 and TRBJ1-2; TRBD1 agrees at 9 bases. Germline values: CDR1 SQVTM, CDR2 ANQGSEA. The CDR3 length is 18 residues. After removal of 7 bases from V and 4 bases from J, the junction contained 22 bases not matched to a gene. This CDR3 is CSAGGTGTGKNRGYGYTF. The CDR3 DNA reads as TGCAGCGCCGGAGGGACTGGGACAGGGAAGAATAGGGGCTATGGCTACACCTTC.

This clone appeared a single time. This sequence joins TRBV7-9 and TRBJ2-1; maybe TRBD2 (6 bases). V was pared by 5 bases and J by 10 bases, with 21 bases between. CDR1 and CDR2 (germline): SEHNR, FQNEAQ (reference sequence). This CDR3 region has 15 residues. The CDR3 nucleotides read TGTGCCAGCAGCATCACGGGACGGGAGAGAAAGGAGCAGTTCTTC. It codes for CASSITGRERKEQFF.

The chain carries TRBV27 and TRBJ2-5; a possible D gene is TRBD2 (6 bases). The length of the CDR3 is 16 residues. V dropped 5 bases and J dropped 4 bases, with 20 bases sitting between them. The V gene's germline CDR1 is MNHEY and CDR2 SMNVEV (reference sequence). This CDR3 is CASSERKGLRGETQYF. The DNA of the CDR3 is TGTGCCAGCAGTGAGCGGAAGGGACTTAGAGGAGAGACCCAGTACTTC.

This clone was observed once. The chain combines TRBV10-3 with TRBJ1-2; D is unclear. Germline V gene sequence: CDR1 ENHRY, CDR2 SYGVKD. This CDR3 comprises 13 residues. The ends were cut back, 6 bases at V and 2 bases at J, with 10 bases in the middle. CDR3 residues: CAISQDTNYGYTF. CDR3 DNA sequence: TGTGCCATCAGCCAAGACACAAACTATGGCTACACCTTC.

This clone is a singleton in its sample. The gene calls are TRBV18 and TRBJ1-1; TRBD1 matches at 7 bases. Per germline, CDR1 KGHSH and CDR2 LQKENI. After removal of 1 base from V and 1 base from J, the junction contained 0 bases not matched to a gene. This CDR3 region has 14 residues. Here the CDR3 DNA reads TGTGCCAGCTCACCACAGGGGGCGAACACTGAAGCTTTCTTT. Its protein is CASSPQGANTEAFF. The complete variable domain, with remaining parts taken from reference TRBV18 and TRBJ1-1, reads NAGVMQNPRHLVRRRGQEARLRCSPMKGHSHVYWYRQLPEEGLKFMVYLQKENIIDESGMPKERFSAEFPKEGPSILRIQQVVRGDSAAYFCASSPQGANTEAFFGQGTRLTVV.

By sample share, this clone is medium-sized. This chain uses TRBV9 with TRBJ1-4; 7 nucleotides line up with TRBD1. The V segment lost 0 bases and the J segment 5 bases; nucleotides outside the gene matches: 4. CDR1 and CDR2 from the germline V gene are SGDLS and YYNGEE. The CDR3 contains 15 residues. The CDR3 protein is CASSVAGQSNEKLFF. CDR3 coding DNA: TGTGCCAGCAGCGTAGCGGGACAGTCAAATGAAAAACTGTTTTTT.

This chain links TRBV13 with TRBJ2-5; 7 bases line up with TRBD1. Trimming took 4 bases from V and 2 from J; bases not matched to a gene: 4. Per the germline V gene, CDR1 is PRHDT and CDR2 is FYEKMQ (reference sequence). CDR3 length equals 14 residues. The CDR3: CASSSGQRQETQYF. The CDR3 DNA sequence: TGTGCCAGCAGCTCGGGACAGCGACAAGAGACCCAGTACTTC.

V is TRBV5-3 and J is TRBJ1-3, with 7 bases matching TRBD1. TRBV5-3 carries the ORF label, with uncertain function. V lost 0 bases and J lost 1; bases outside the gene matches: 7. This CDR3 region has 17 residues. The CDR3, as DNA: TGTGCCAGAAGCTTGGAGGGGACAGAGAGTTCTGGAAACACCATATATTTT. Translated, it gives CARSLEGTESSGNTIYF.

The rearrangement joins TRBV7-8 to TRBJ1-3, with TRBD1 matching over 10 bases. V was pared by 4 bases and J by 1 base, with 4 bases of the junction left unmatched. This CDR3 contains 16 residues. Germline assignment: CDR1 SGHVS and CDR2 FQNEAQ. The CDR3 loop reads CASSYRDRGSGNTIYF. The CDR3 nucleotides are TGTGCCAGCAGCTACCGGGACAGGGGTTCTGGAAACACCATATATTTT.

The CDR3 reads CASSTRDRAYEKLFF. The CDR3 DNA follows: TGTGCCAGCAGTACTCGGGACAGGGCATATGAAAAACTGTTTTTT. The chain recombines TRBV6-6 with TRBJ1-4; 9 nucleotides align to TRBD1. Per germline, CDR1 MNHNY and CDR2 SVGAGI (reference sequence). This CDR3 comprises 15 residues. With V trimmed by 5 bases and J by 6 bases, 7 bases remained unmatched.